A selection of T cell receptor beta chains follows, all from one sample in a study of T cells in Graves' hyperthyroidism and ophthalmopathy. TCRdb reanalysed the multiplex PCR reads using MiXCR and keeps one entry per CDR3 protein. This table holds fewer than 750,000 distinct CDR3 sequences, about half found once. Input material: peripheral blood or thyroid tissue (not recorded which). The receptors stem from a woman aged 18-29 years with Graves' hyperthyroidism. Each CDR3 is given with its conserved first and last residue. The order of the fields is D gene, J gene, CDR3 length, V gene, clone size, CDR3 protein, CDR3 DNA. A D gene is named only where the DNA matches it firmly. Clone size is given for some rows only: seen once, a few or many times, or a class if the clone is expanded.

D: TRBD2; J: TRBJ2-2; length: 16; V: TRBV5-1; size: many; CDR3: CASSLVAGEGTGELFF; DNA: TGCGCCAGCAGCTTGGTGGCGGGAGAGGGCACCGGGGAGCTGTTTTTT
D: -; J: TRBJ1-2; length: 14; V: TRBV19; size: -; CDR3: CASSIDGRSYGYTF; DNA: TGTGCCAGTAGTATAGATGGGAGAAGCTATGGCTACACCTTC
D: -; J: TRBJ2-3; length: 13; V: TRBV2; size: -; CDR3: CASHTSYADTQYF; DNA: TGTGCCAGCCATACTAGTTACGCAGATACGCAGTATTTT
D: TRBD1; J: TRBJ2-5; length: 12; V: TRBV20-1; size: -; CDR3: CSARGGGRVQYF; DNA: TGCAGTGCTAGAGGAGGGGGCAGAGTCCAGTACTTC
D: -; J: TRBJ2-5; length: 14; V: TRBV5-8; size: many; CDR3: CASSPGTLGETQYF; DNA: TGTGCCAGCAGCCCAGGGACTTTGGGGGAGACCCAGTACTTC
D: -; J: TRBJ2-1; length: 13; V: TRBV2; size: many; CDR3: CASSSSGYNEQFF; DNA: TGTGCCAGCAGCTCAAGTGGGTACAATGAGCAGTTCTTC
D: TRBD1; J: TRBJ2-7; length: 15; V: TRBV9; size: many; CDR3: CASSATGTGGDEQYF; DNA: TGTGCCAGCAGCGCAACCGGGACAGGGGGCGACGAGCAGTACTTC
D: TRBD1; J: TRBJ2-1; length: 16; V: TRBV29-1; size: -; CDR3: CSVDKGAVSSYNEQFF; DNA: TGCAGCGTCGATAAGGGGGCCGTGAGCTCCTACAATGAGCAGTTCTTC
D: -; J: TRBJ1-2; length: 11; V: TRBV7-6; size: -; CDR3: CASSTGRGYTF; DNA: TGTGCCAGCAGCACAGGACGTGGCTACACCTTC
D: -; J: TRBJ1-1; length: 13; V: TRBV29-1; size: -; CDR3: CSLTDDGFTEAFF; DNA: TGCAGCTTAACCGATGACGGATTCACTGAAGCTTTCTTT
D: -; J: TRBJ1-2; length: 13; V: TRBV23-1; size: -; CDR3: CASSPPWGRGYTF; DNA: TGTGCCAGCAGTCCTCCTTGGGGGCGCGGCTACACCTTC
D: -; J: TRBJ1-1; length: 13; V: TRBV25-1; size: many; CDR3: CASSDLGYTEAFF; DNA: TGTGCCAGCAGTGATTTAGGTTACACTGAAGCTTTCTTT
D: TRBD1; J: TRBJ1-6; length: 15; V: TRBV12-3/TRBV12-4; size: many; CDR3: CASSGTGGNNSPLHF; DNA: TGTGCCAGCAGCGGGACAGGGGGCAATAATTCACCCCTCCACTTT
D: TRBD1; J: TRBJ1-5; length: 16; V: TRBV6-5; size: many; CDR3: CASRMSWGQSNQPQHF; DNA: TGTGCCAGCAGGATGTCCTGGGGACAGTCCAATCAGCCCCAGCATTTT
D: -; J: TRBJ1-4; length: 14; V: TRBV6-4; size: few; CDR3: CASTGGSDNEKLFF; DNA: TGTGCCAGCACCGGGGGATCTGATAATGAAAAACTGTTTTTT
D: -; J: TRBJ1-1; length: 14; V: TRBV2; size: -; CDR3: CASRWGDRNTEAFF; DNA: TGTGCCAGCAGATGGGGGGATCGGAACACTGAAGCTTTCTTT
D: -; J: TRBJ1-1; length: 16; V: TRBV20-1; size: many; CDR3: CSATPDKAFLRDKAFF; DNA: TGCAGTGCTACCCCGGACAAAGCCTTCCTAAGGGACAAAGCTTTCTTT
D: -; J: TRBJ1-3; length: 17; V: TRBV7-9; size: -; CDR3: CASSPFGDTESGNTIYF; DNA: TGTGCCAGCAGCCCCTTCGGTGACACAGAATCTGGAAACACCATATATTTT
D: -; J: TRBJ1-1; length: 18; V: TRBV10-3; size: -; CDR3: CAISVGGAGEAVNTEAFF; DNA: TGTGCCATCAGTGTGGGTGGAGCGGGAGAGGCCGTCAACACTGAAGCTTTCTTT
D: TRBD2; J: TRBJ2-6; length: 20; V: TRBV7-2; size: -; CDR3: CASSQVPGLAAVSGANVLTF; DNA: TGCGCCAGCAGCCAAGTGCCGGGACTAGCGGCAGTAAGTGGGGCCAACGTCCTGACTTTC
D: -; J: TRBJ1-1; length: 11; V: TRBV19; size: many; CDR3: CASSMGTEAFF; DNA: TGTGCCAGTAGTATGGGCACTGAAGCTTTCTTT
D: -; J: TRBJ2-2; length: 15; V: TRBV4-2; size: many; CDR3: CASSQQRTNTGELFF; DNA: TGTGCCAGCAGCCAACAACGGACTAACACCGGGGAGCTGTTTTTT
D: -; J: TRBJ2-7; length: 13; V: TRBV7-2; size: few; CDR3: CAWRYRGAYEQYF; DNA: TGTGCCTGGCGGTATAGAGGGGCCTACGAGCAGTACTTC
D: -; J: TRBJ2-5; length: 14; V: TRBV24-1; size: many; CDR3: CATSGGTDQETQYF; DNA: TGTGCCACCAGTGGCGGGACAGATCAAGAGACCCAGTACTTC
D: TRBD1; J: TRBJ2-2; length: 13; V: TRBV4-2; size: once; CDR3: CASSKLGQGELFF; DNA: TGTGCCAGCAGCAAACTGGGACAGGGGGAGCTGTTTTTT
D: TRBD1; J: TRBJ2-7; length: 17; V: TRBV7-2; size: -; CDR3: CASYSGSGTGVHYEQYF; DNA: TGTGCCAGCTACTCGGGCTCCGGGACAGGGGTGCACTACGAGCAGTACTTC
D: -; J: TRBJ2-3; length: 14; V: TRBV9; size: many; CDR3: CASSVEGDTDTQYF; DNA: TGTGCCAGCAGCGTAGAAGGGGACACAGATACGCAGTATTTT
D: -; J: TRBJ1-1; length: 13; V: TRBV7-3; size: many; CDR3: CASSGAGSTEAFF; DNA: TGTGCCAGCTCGGGGGCAGGGAGCACTGAAGCTTTCTTT
D: TRBD1; J: TRBJ1-4; length: 19; V: TRBV19; size: -; CDR3: CASSIDRGTGNGFSEKLFF; DNA: TGTGCCAGTAGTATAGATCGCGGGACAGGGAATGGATTTAGTGAAAAACTGTTTTTT
D: -; J: TRBJ1-1; length: 14; V: TRBV7-6; size: -; CDR3: CASSRVGRNTEAFF; DNA: TGTGCCAGCAGCCGGGTGGGACGGAACACTGAAGCTTTCTTT
D: -; J: TRBJ2-7; length: 14; V: TRBV7-9; size: -; CDR3: CASSAVGPSYEQYF; DNA: TGTGCCAGCAGCGCCGTAGGGCCATCCTACGAGCAGTACTTC
D: TRBD2; J: TRBJ2-5; length: 16; V: TRBV5-4; size: -; CDR3: CASSLGPGGPSETQYF; DNA: TGTGCCAGCAGCTTGGGACCGGGAGGGCCCTCTGAGACCCAGTACTTC
D: TRBD2; J: TRBJ2-7; length: 17; V: TRBV13; size: many; CDR3: CASSLGLAGVSIYEQYF; DNA: TGTGCCAGCAGCTTAGGACTAGCGGGAGTAAGTATCTACGAGCAGTACTTC
D: TRBD1; J: TRBJ2-7; length: 13; V: TRBV20-1; size: few; CDR3: CSARQGASYEQYF; DNA: TGCAGTGCTAGACAGGGGGCGTCCTACGAGCAGTACTTC
D: -; J: TRBJ1-2; length: 19; V: TRBV12-5; size: -; CDR3: CASGDWRQGASGANYGYTF; DNA: TGTGCTAGTGGTGACTGGAGGCAGGGAGCGAGTGGGGCTAACTATGGCTACACCTTC
D: -; J: TRBJ1-5; length: 14; V: TRBV7-9; size: many; CDR3: CASSMGGARQPQHF; DNA: TGTGCCAGCAGCATGGGGGGGGCGAGACAGCCCCAGCATTTT
D: -; J: TRBJ1-2; length: 10; V: TRBV29-1; size: -; CDR3: CSVANGGYTF; DNA: TGCAGCGTTGCCAATGGGGGCTACACCTTC
D: -; J: TRBJ2-5; length: 14; V: TRBV19; size: many; CDR3: CASSIIGSQETQYF; DNA: TGTGCCAGTAGTATAATCGGCAGCCAAGAGACCCAGTACTTC
D: -; J: TRBJ1-6; length: 13; V: TRBV2; size: many; CDR3: CASRGTANSPLHF; DNA: TGTGCCAGCAGGGGAACAGCTAATTCACCCCTCCACTTT
D: -; J: TRBJ2-7; length: 15; V: TRBV6-2/TRBV6-3; size: many; CDR3: CASRDWGRKGYEQYF; DNA: TGTGCCAGCAGGGATTGGGGGCGGAAAGGTTACGAGCAGTACTTC
D: TRBD1; J: TRBJ2-7; length: 14; V: TRBV29-1; size: -; CDR3: CSVGGQGAFYEQYF; DNA: TGCAGCGTTGGGGGACAGGGGGCCTTTTACGAGCAGTACTTC
D: -; J: TRBJ1-4; length: 13; V: TRBV30; size: -; CDR3: CAWTPENNEKLFF; DNA: TGTGCCTGGACACCGGAAAACAATGAAAAACTGTTTTTT
D: -; J: TRBJ1-1; length: 15; V: TRBV14; size: many; CDR3: CASSQPGTGRTEAFF; DNA: TGTGCCAGCAGCCAGCCCGGGACCGGGAGGACTGAAGCTTTCTTT
D: TRBD1; J: TRBJ1-3; length: 18; V: TRBV9; size: once; CDR3: CASSSAKDRQSSGNTIYF; DNA: TGTGCCAGCAGCAGTGCGAAGGACAGGCAAAGCTCTGGAAACACCATATATTTT
D: -; J: TRBJ1-3; length: 17; V: TRBV19; size: -; CDR3: CASSPITGIDSGNTIYF; DNA: TGTGCCAGTAGTCCCATCACAGGGATCGACTCTGGAAACACCATATATTTT
D: -; J: TRBJ2-7; length: 14; V: TRBV10-2; size: -; CDR3: CASSDVAGACEQYF; DNA: TGCGCCAGCAGCGACGTGGCGGGGGCCTGCGAGCAGTACTTC
D: -; J: TRBJ1-3; length: 17; V: TRBV10-3; size: many; CDR3: CAIRSGPDKDSGNTIYF; DNA: TGTGCCATCAGGTCGGGGCCCGATAAGGATTCTGGAAACACCATATATTTT
D: -; J: TRBJ1-5; length: 14; V: TRBV15; size: many; CDR3: CATEVGDSNQPQHF; DNA: TGTGCCACCGAAGTGGGGGATAGCAATCAGCCCCAGCATTTT
D: TRBD2; J: TRBJ2-1; length: 16; V: TRBV7-9; size: -; CDR3: CASSLAGLAGNNEQFF; DNA: TGTGCCAGCAGCTTAGCGGGACTAGCGGGTAACAATGAGCAGTTCTTC
D: -; J: TRBJ2-5; length: 15; V: TRBV4-1; size: few; CDR3: CASSRIGGTQETQYF; DNA: TGCGCCAGCAGCCGAATTGGAGGGACCCAAGAGACCCAGTACTTC
D: -; J: TRBJ1-2; length: 14; V: TRBV7-2; size: few; CDR3: CASSSGPGWFRYTF; DNA: TGTGCCAGCAGCTCGGGACCTGGTTGGTTTCGCTACACCTTC